What follows describes a single T cell receptor beta chain. The CDR3 runs to 11 residues. CDR1 SEHNR and CDR2 FQNEAQ come from the germline V gene (reference sequence). The V end was cut by 1 base, the J end by 10 bases, with 6 bases between. TCRdb keeps only in-frame clones here, not all; method: immunoSEQ multiplex PCR. Among about 82,000 clones listed, about 86% were seen once. These data come from a study of blood T cell repertoires in COVID-19. The chain employs TRBV7-9 and TRBJ2-3; D uncertain. The sample taken for sequencing was peripheral blood. The source is a woman aged 60-75 years with acute or convalescent COVID-19. CDR3 DNA sequence: TGTGCCAGCAGCTTAGGACAAGCGCAGTATTTT. Amino acid sequence: CASSLGQAQYF. The full variable domain, with the rest looked up from reference TRBV7-9 and TRBJ2-3, is DTGVSQNPRHKITKRGQNVTFRCDPISEHNRLYWYRQTLGQGPEFLTYFQNEAQLEKSRLLSDRFSAERPKGSFSTLEIQRTEQGDSAMYLCASSLGQAQYFGPGTRLTVL.